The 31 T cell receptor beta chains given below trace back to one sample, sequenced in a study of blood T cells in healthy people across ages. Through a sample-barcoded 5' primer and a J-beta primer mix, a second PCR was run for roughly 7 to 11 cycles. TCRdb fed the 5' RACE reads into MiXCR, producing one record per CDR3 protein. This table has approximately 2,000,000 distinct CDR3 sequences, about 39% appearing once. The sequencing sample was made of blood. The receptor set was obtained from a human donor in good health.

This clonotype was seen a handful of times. The CDR3 DNA sequence: TGTGCCAGCAGCCGTAGGACAGGGGTCGAGACCCAGTACTTC. Encoded protein: CASSRRTGVETQYF. The chain is built from TRBV7-2 and TRBJ2-5, with 9 bases fitting TRBD1. The V gene end was trimmed by 5 bases and the J gene end by 5 bases; junction bases not matched to a gene: 6. The V gene's germline CDR1 is SGHTA and CDR2 FQGNSA. This CDR3 has 14 amino acids.

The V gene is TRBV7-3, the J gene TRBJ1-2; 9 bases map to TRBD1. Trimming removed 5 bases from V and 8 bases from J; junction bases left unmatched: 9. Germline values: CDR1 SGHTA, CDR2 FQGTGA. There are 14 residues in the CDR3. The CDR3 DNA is TGTGCCAGCAGCCCCCAACAGGGGGCGGGCGGCTACACCTTC. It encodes CASSPQQGAGGYTF.

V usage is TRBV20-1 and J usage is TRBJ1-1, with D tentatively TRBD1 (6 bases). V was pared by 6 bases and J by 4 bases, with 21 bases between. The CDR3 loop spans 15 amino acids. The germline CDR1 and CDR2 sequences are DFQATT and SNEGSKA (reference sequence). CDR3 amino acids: CSATPVSGAITEAFF. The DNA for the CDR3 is TGCAGTGCCACCCCGGTTTCAGGGGCGATCACTGAAGCTTTCTTT.

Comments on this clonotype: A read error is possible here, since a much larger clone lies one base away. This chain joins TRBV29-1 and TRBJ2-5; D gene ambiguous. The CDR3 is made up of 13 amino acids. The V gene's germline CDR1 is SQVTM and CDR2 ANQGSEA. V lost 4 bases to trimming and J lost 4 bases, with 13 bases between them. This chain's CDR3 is CSVVPPHRETQYF. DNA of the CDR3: TGCAGCGTTGTCCCCCCCCATAGAGAGACCCAGTACTTC.

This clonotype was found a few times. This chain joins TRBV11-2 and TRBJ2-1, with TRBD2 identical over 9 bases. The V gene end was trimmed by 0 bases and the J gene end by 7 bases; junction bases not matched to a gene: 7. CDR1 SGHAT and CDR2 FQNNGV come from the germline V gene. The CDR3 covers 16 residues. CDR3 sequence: CASSLDLASGVNEQFF. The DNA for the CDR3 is TGTGCCAGCAGCTTAGATCTGGCTAGCGGGGTTAATGAGCAGTTCTTC.

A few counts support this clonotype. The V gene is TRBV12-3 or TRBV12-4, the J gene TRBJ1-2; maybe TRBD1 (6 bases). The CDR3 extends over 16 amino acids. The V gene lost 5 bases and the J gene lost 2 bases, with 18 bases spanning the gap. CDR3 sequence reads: CASSPGSPGVNYGYTF. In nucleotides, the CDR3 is TGTGCCAGCAGTCCAGGCAGTCCAGGGGTAAACTATGGCTACACCTTC.

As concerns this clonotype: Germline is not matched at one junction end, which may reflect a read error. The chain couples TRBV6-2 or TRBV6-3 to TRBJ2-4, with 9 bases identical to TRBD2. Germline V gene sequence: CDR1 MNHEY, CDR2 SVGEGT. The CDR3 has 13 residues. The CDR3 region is CASGRLAVETQCF. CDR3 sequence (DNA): TGTGCCAGCGGAAGACTAGCGGTGGAGACCCAGTGCTTC.

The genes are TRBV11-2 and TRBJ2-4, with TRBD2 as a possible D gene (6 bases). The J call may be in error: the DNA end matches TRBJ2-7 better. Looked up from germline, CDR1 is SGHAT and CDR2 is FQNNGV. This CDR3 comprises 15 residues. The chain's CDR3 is CASSSLGGLSYEQYF. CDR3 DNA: TGTGCCAGCAGCTCCCTCGGGGGACTCTCCTACGAGCAGTACTTC.

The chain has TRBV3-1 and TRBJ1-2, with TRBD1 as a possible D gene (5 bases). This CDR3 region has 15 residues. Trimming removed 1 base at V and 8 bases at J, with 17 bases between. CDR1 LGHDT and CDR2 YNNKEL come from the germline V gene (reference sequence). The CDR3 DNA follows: TGTGCCAGCAGCCAAGGCCGAAAGCGGGGGAGCGGCTACACCTTC. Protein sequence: CASSQGRKRGSGYTF.

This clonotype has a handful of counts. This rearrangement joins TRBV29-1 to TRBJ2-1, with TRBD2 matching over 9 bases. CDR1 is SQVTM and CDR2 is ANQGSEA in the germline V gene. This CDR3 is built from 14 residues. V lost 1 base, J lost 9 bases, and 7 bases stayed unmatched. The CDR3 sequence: CSVEGRGGLSEQFF. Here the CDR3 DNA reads TGCAGCGTTGAAGGGCGGGGGGGCCTCAGTGAGCAGTTCTTC.

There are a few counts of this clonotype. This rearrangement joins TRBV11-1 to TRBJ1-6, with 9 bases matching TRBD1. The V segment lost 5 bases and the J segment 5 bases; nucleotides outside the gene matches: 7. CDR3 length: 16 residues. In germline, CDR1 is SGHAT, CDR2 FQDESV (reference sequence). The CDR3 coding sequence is TGTGCCAGCAGCGGCGGTCGGACAGGGGATAATTCACCCCTCCACTTT. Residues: CASSGGRTGDNSPLHF. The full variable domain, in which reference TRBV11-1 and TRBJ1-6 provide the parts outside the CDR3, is EAEVAQSPRYKITEKSQAVAFWCDPISGHATLYWYRQILGQGPELLVQFQDESVVDDSQLPKDRFSAERLKGVDSTLKIQPAELGDSAMYLCASSGGRTGDNSPLHFGNGTRLTVT.

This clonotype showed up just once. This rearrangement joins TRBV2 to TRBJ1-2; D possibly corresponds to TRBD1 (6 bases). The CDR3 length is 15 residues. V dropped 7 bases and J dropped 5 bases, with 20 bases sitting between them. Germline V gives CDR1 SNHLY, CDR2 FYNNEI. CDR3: CASTGSRGLSYGYTF. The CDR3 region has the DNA TGTGCCAGCACAGGATCTCGGGGGCTATCATATGGCTACACCTTC.

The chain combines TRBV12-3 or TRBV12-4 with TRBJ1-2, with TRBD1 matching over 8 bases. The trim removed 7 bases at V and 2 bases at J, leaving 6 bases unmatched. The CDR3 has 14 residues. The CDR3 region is CASTSTGVNYGYTF. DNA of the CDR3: TGTGCCAGCACCTCGACAGGGGTAAACTATGGCTACACCTTC.

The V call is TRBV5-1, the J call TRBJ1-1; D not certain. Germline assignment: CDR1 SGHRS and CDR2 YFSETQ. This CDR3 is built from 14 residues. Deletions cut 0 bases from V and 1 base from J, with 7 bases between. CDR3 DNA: TGCGCCAGCAGCTTGGAGGTAGCGAACACTGAAGCTTTCTTT. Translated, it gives CASSLEVANTEAFF.

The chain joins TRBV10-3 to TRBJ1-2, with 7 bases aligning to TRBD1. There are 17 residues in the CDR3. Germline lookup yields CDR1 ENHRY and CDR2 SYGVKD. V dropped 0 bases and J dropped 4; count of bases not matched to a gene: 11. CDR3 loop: CAISESGGTDQAYGYTF. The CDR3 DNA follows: TGTGCCATCAGTGAGTCAGGGGGGACAGACCAAGCCTATGGCTACACCTTC.

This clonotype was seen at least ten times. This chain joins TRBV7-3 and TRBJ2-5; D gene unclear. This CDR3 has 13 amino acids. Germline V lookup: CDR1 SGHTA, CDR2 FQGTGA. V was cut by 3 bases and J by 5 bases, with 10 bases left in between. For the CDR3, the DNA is TGTGCCAGCAGCTTTTCAGCTCGGGAGACCCAGTACTTC. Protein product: CASSFSARETQYF.

In DNA, the CDR3 is TGTGCCAGCTCGTCCACCCCGAACAATGAGCAGTTCTTC. It yields the protein CASSSTPNNEQFF. The chain combines TRBV18 with TRBJ2-1; unclear D gene. Germline CDR1 is KGHSH and CDR2 is LQKENI. This CDR3 spans 13 amino acids. V was pared by 6 bases and J by 5 bases, with 11 bases between.

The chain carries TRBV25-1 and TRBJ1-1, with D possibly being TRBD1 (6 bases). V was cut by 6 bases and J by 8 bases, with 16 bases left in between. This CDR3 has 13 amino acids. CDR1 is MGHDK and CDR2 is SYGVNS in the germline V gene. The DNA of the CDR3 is TGTGCCAGCAGGACACAGGGAATTGGGGAAGCTTTCTTT. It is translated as CASRTQGIGEAFF.

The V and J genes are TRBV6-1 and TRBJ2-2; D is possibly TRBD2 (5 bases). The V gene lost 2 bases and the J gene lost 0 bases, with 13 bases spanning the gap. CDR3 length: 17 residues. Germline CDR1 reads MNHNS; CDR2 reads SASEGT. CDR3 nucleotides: TGTGCCAGCAGTGAATGGCCCCTGCGGGCGAACACCGGGGAGCTGTTTTTT. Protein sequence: CASSEWPLRANTGELFF.

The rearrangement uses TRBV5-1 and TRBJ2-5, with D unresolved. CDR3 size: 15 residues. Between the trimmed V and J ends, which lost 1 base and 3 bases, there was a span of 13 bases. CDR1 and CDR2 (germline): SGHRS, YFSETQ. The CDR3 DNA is TGCGCCAGCAGCTTGCGGGTTGGTGGAGAAGAGACCCAGTACTTC. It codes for CASSLRVGGEETQYF.

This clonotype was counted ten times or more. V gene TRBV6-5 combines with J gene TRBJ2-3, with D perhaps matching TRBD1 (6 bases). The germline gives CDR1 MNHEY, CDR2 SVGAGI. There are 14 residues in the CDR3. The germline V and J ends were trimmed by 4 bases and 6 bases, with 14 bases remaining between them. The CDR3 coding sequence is TGTGCCAGCAGTTCCAGGGGCCTCGAGGATACGCAGTATTTT. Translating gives CASSSRGLEDTQYF.

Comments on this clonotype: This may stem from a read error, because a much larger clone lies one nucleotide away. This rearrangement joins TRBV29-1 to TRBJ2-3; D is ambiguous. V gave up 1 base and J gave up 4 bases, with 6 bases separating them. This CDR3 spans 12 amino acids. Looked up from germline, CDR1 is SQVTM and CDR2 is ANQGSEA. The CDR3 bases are TGCAGCGTTGAAGGGTCGTCAGATACGCAGTATTTT. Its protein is CSVEGSSDTQYF.

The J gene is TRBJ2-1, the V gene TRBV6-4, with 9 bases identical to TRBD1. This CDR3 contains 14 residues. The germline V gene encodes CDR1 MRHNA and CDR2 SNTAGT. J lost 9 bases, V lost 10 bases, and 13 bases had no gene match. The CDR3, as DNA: TGTGCCACCCCCGGGACAGGGTATTATAGTGAGCAGTTCTTC. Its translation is CATPGTGYYSEQFF.

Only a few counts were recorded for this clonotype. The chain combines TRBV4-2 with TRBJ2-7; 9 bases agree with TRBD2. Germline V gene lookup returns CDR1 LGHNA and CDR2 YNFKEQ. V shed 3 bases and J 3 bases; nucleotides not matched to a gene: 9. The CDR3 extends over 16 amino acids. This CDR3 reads CASSHVSGGVIYEQYF. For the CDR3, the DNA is TGTGCCAGCAGCCATGTTAGCGGGGGAGTAATCTACGAGCAGTACTTC.

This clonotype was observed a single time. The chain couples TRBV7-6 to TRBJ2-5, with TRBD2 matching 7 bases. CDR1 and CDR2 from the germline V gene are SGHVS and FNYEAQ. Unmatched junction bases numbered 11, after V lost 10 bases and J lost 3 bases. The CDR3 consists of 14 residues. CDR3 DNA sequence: TGTGCCACCACCGGGGAGGGCGCGGAAGAGACCCAGTACTTC. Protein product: CATTGEGAEETQYF. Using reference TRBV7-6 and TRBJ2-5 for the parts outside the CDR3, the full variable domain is GAGVSQSPRYKVTKRGQDVALRCDPISGHVSLYWYRQALGQGPEFLTYFNYEAQQDKSGLPNDRFSAERPEGSISTLTIQRTEQRDSAMYRCATTGEGAEETQYFGPGTRLLVL.

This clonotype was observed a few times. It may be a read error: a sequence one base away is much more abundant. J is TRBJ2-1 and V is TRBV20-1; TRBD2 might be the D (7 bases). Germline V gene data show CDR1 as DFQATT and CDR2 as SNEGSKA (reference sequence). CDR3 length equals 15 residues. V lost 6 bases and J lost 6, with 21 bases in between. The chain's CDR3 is CSAGSSWGGRNEQFF. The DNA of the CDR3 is TGCAGTGCCGGATCAAGCTGGGGGGGCCGCAATGAGCAGTTCTTC.

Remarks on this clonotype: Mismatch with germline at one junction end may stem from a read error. CDR3 amino acids: CAGSLARHNYEQYF. The CDR3 DNA reads as TGTGCCGGCAGCTTAGCTAGACATAACTACGAGCAGTACTTC. J is TRBJ2-7 and V is TRBV7-6, with no clear D. There are 14 residues in the CDR3. Germline CDR1 and CDR2: SGHVS and FNYEAQ.

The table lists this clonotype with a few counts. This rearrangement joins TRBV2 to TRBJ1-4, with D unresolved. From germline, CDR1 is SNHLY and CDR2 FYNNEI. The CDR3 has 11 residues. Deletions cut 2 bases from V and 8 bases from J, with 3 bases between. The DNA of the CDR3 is TGTGCCAGCAGTGAACAGGAAAAACTGTTTTTT. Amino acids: CASSEQEKLFF.

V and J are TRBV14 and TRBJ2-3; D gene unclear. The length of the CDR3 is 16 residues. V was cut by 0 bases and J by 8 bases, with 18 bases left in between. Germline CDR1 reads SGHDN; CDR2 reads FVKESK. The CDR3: CASSQDLGKKFPTQYF. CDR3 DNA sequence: TGTGCCAGCAGCCAAGATTTGGGAAAGAAATTTCCTACGCAGTATTTT.

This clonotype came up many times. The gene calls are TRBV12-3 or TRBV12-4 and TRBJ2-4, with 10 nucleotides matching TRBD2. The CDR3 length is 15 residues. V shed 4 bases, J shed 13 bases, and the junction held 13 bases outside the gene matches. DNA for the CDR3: TGTGCCAGCAGTTCAGCGGGGGGGCCCACAGGAGAGCAGTACTTC. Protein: CASSSAGGPTGEQYF.

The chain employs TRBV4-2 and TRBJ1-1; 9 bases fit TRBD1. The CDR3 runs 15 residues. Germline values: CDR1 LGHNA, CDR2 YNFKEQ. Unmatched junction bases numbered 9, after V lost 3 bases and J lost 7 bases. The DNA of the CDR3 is TGTGCCAGCAGCCAGCCGGACAGGGGACGGGTTGAAGCTTTCTTT. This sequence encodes CASSQPDRGRVEAFF.